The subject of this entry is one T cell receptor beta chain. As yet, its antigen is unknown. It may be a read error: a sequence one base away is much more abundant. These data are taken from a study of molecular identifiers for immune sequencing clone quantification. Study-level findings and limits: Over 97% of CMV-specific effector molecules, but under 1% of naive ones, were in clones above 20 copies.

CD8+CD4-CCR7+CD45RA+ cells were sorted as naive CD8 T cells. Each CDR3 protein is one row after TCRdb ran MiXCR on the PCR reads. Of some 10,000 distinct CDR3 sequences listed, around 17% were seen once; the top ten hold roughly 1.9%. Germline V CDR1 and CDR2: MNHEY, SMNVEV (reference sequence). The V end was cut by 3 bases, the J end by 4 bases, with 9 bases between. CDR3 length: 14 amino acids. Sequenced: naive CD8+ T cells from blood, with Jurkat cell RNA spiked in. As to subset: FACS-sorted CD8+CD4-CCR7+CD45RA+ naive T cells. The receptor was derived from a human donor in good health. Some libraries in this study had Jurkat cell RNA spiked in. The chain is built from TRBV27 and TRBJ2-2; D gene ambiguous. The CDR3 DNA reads TGTGCCAGCAGTTTCTTCCCTCTCACCGGGGAGCTGTTTTTT. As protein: CASSFFPLTGELFF.